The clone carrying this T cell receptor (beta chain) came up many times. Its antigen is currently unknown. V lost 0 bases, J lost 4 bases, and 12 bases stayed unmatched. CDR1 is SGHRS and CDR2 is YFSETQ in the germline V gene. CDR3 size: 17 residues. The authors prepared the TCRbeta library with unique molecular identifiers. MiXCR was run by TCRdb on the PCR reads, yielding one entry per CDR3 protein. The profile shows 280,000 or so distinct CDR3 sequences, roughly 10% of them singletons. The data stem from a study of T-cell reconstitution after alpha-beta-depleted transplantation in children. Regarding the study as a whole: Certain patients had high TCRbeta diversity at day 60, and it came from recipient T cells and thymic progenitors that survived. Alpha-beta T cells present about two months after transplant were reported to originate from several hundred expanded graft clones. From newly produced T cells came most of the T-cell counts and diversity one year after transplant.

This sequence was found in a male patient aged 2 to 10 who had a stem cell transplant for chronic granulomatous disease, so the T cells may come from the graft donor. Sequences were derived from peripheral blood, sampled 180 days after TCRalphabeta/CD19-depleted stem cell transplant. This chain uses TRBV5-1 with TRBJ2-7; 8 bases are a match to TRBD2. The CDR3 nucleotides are TGCGCCAGCAGCTTGGAATACGGGGGGGGCAGCTTATACGAGCAGTACTTC. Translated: CASSLEYGGGSLYEQYF.